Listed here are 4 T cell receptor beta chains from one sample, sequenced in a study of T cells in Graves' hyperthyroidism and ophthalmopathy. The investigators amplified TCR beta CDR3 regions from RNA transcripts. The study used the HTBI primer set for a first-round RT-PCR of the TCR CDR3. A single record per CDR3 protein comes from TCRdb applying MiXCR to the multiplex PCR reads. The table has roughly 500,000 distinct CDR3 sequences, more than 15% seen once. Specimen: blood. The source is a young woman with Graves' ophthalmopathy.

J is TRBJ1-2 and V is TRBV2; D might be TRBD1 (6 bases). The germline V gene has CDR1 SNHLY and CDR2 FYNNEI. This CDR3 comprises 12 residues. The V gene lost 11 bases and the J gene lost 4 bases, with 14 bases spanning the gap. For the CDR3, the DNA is TGTGCCCGTCGGGGGCAGTTCTATGGCTACACCTTC. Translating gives CARRGQFYGYTF.

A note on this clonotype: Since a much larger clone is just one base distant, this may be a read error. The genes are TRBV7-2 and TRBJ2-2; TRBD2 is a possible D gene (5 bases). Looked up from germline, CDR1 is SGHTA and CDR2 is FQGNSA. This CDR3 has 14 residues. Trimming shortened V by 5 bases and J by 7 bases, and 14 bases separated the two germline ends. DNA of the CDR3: TGTGCCAGCAGCCTTAGCGAGGCCATCGGGGAGCTGTTTTTT. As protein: CASSLSEAIGELFF.

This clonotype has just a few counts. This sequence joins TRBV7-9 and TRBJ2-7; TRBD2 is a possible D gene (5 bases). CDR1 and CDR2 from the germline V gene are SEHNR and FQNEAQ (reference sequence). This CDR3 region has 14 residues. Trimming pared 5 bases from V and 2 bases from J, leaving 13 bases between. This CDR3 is CASSSLNGAYEQYF. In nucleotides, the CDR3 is TGTGCCAGCAGCAGTCTAAACGGGGCCTACGAGCAGTACTTC. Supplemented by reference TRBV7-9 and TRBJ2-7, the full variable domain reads DTGVSQNPRHKITKRGQNVTFRCDPISEHNRLYWYRQTLGQGPEFLTYFQNEAQLEKSRLLSDRFSAERPKGSFSTLEIQRTEQGDSAMYLCASSSLNGAYEQYFGPGTRLTVT.

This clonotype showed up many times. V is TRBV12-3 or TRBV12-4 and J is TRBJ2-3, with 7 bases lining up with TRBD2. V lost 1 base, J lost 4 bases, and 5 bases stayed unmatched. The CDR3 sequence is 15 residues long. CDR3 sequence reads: CASSLDAGVADTQYF. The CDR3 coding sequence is TGTGCCAGCAGTTTAGATGCGGGAGTGGCAGATACGCAGTATTTT.